The 32 T cell receptor beta chains presented below share a single source sample, sequenced in a study of CD8+ T cells in alopecia areata. Described treatment: oral pan-JAK inhibitor, 5-10 mg twice daily. cDNA prepared by RNA extraction and subsequent reverse transcription served as the template for sequencing. Profiled with immunoSEQ multiplex PCR; TCRdb holds only in-frame clones, not every one. Among some 190,000 clones listed, under 70% were seen once. The sample was CD4+ T cells sorted from blood, taken at roughly week 45, from a patient treated with tofacitinib. The receptors shown here come from a human donor with alopecia areata.

The CDR3 sequence is CATSREGLAGGLSEQFF. For the CDR3, the DNA is TGTGCCACCAGCAGAGAGGGACTAGCGGGGGGGCTCAGTGAGCAGTTCTTC. The genes are TRBV15 and TRBJ2-1; 16 nucleotides match TRBD2. Per germline, CDR1 LNHNV and CDR2 YYDKDF (reference sequence). V lost 0 bases to trimming and J lost 9 bases; unmatched junction nucleotides: 5. The CDR3 length is 17 residues.

This sequence joins TRBV30 and TRBJ2-6, with D perhaps TRBD2 (6 bases). CDR3 length equals 11 residues. V dropped 6 bases and J dropped 12 bases, with 12 bases sitting between them. CDR1 is GTSNPN and CDR2 is SVGIG in the germline V gene (reference sequence). CDR3 in amino acids: CACQTAGVLTF. DNA of the CDR3: TGTGCCTGCCAAACAGCGGGCGTCCTGACTTTC.

The chain is built from TRBV6-5 and TRBJ2-2; D uncertain. This CDR3 has 13 residues. The germline gives CDR1 MNHEY, CDR2 SVGAGI. Trimming cost V 5 bases and J 6 bases, with 10 bases left between them. For the CDR3, the DNA is TGTGCCAGCAGTCTCCGAAGGGCCGGGGAGCTGTTTTTT. It specifies CASSLRRAGELFF.

The chain recombines TRBV19 with TRBJ1-2; D is perhaps TRBD1 (5 bases). The CDR3 length is 14 residues. Germline loops: CDR1 LNHDA, CDR2 SQIVND (reference sequence). V lost 4 bases and J lost 2, with 11 bases in between. DNA for the CDR3: TGTGCCAGTAGTAGGGGGGACGGCAACTATGGCTACACCTTC. Translated: CASSRGDGNYGYTF.

The rearrangement joins TRBV7-2 to TRBJ1-1; D is unresolved. The V gene lost 6 bases and the J gene lost 4 bases, with 12 bases spanning the gap. This CDR3 has 13 amino acids. Germline loops: CDR1 SGHTA, CDR2 FQGNSA. CDR3 DNA sequence: TGTGCCAGCAGACTAGGAGCGGCCACTGAAGCTTTCTTT. This encodes CASRLGAATEAFF.

The V call is TRBV19, the J call TRBJ2-6; 9 bases agree with TRBD1. Germline V gene data show CDR1 as LNHDA and CDR2 as SQIVND (reference sequence). V was clipped by 5 bases and J by 0 bases; unmatched bases: 11. This CDR3 region has 19 residues. CDR3 DNA sequence: TGTGCCAGTAGTTTGGACCCGGGACAGGGTGGCTCTGGGGCCAACGTCCTGACTTTC. Residues: CASSLDPGQGGSGANVLTF.

CDR3 sequence: CASSFRDMSSYEQYF. CDR3 coding DNA: TGCGCCAGCAGCTTCCGGGACATGAGCTCCTACGAGCAGTACTTC. The genes are TRBV5-1 and TRBJ2-7; tentatively, D is TRBD1 (6 bases). The length of the CDR3 is 15 residues. The V and J ends lost 2 bases and 0 bases respectively, with 12 bases between them. Germline lookup yields CDR1 SGHRS and CDR2 YFSETQ.

For this clone: In the same sample, other DNA sequences code for this CDR3. This sequence joins TRBV6-5 and TRBJ1-2; weak D call: TRBD1 (5 bases). The CDR3 contains 12 residues. Germline V gene data show CDR1 as MNHEY and CDR2 as SVGAGI. The ends were cut back, 3 bases at V and 7 bases at J, with 9 bases in the middle. The CDR3 here is CASSYRQGGYTF. DNA of the CDR3: TGTGCCAGCAGTTATAGGCAGGGTGGCTACACCTTC.

This chain joins TRBV11-2 and TRBJ2-5; 8 bases agree with TRBD2. This CDR3 has 15 amino acids. Germline V gives CDR1 SGHAT, CDR2 FQNNGV. Trimming took 5 bases from V and 3 from J; bases not matched to a gene: 8. Here the CDR3 reads CASSRIAGTKETQYF. CDR3 nucleotide sequence: TGTGCCAGCAGCCGGATAGCGGGGACCAAAGAGACCCAGTACTTC.

The V gene is TRBV5-5, the J gene TRBJ2-1, with 13 bases matching TRBD2. After removal of 4 bases from V and 10 bases from J, the junction contained 8 bases not matched to a gene. The CDR3 covers 15 residues. The V gene's germline CDR1 is SGHKS and CDR2 YYEKEE (reference sequence). CDR3 nucleotide sequence: TGTGCCAGCAGCCGGGGGACTAGCGGGGTGGAGGAGCAGTTCTTC. The encoded protein is CASSRGTSGVEEQFF.

V gene TRBV30 combines with J gene TRBJ1-1; a weak D match, TRBD1 (5 bases). Trimming pared 7 bases from V and 7 bases from J, leaving 16 bases between. The germline V gene encodes CDR1 GTSNPN and CDR2 SVGIG (reference sequence). The CDR3 spans 12 residues. The CDR3 DNA is TGTGCCTCAATGACAGTGACCTTTGAAGCTTTCTTT. It yields the protein CASMTVTFEAFF.

The chain joins TRBV7-2 to TRBJ1-6, with TRBD1 matching 7 bases. Germline V gives CDR1 SGHTA, CDR2 FQGNSA. The trim removed 1 base at V and 6 bases at J, leaving 3 bases unmatched. CDR3 length: 15 amino acids. CDR3 sequence reads: CASSLVTGRNSPLHF. As DNA, the CDR3 is TGTGCCAGCAGCTTAGTGACAGGGCGTAATTCACCCCTCCACTTT.

The chain couples TRBV29-1 to TRBJ1-2; no clear D gene. Trimming cost V 2 bases and J 9 bases, with 13 bases left between them. This CDR3 region has 12 residues. Germline V gene sequence: CDR1 SQVTM, CDR2 ANQGSEA. CDR3 in DNA: TGCAGCGTTGAACTTATAGGGAGCCGCTACACCTTC. Translation: CSVELIGSRYTF. Based on the CDR3 plus reference TRBV29-1 and TRBJ1-2, the full variable domain is SAVISQKPSRDICQRGTSLTIQCQVDSQVTMMFWYRQQPGQSLTLIATANQGSEATYESGFVIDKFPISRPNLTFSTLTVSNMSPEDSSIYLCSVELIGSRYTFGSGTRLTVV.

V gene TRBV30 combines with J gene TRBJ2-5; maybe TRBD2 (6 bases). This CDR3 contains 12 residues. With 4 bases removed from V and 5 bases from J, the gap between germline ends came to 11 bases. Looked up from germline, CDR1 is GTSNPN and CDR2 is SVGIG (reference sequence). Here the CDR3 reads CAWTGDGETQYF. The CDR3 DNA reads TGTGCCTGGACGGGGGATGGTGAGACCCAGTACTTC.

The rearrangement joins TRBV4-3 to TRBJ2-5; 10 positions agree with TRBD2. The CDR3 spans 19 residues. Germline values: CDR1 LGHNA, CDR2 YSLEER. The V and J ends lost 4 bases and 4 bases, in that order; junction bases with no gene match: 18. The CDR3 sequence is CASSPGSGGAGFVGETQYF. The CDR3 nucleotides read TGCGCCAGCAGCCCCGGCAGCGGGGGGGCAGGTTTCGTGGGAGAGACCCAGTACTTC.

V is TRBV7-2 and J is TRBJ1-1; 8 bases fit TRBD1. V dropped 5 bases and J dropped 0; count of bases not matched to a gene: 11. The CDR3 covers 17 residues. Germline loops: CDR1 SGHTA, CDR2 FQGNSA. The CDR3 here is CASSQHRGSTLNTEAFF. CDR3 nucleotides: TGTGCCAGCAGCCAACACAGGGGGTCCACCTTGAACACTGAAGCTTTCTTT.

This clone was detected only once. The chain combines TRBV30 with TRBJ2-1, with 9 positions matching TRBD2. CDR1 is GTSNPN, CDR2 SVGIG, per germline (reference sequence). Losses at the gene ends were 5 bases for V and 9 bases for J; bases not matched to a gene: 8. This CDR3 is 13 amino acids long. CDR3 bases: TGTGCCTGGGTCCAGCGGGGGGACTTTGAGCAGTTCTTC. Translating it yields CAWVQRGDFEQFF.

V and J are TRBV2 and TRBJ1-4; 10 nucleotides line up with TRBD1. Germline CDR1 and CDR2: SNHLY and FYNNEI. J lost 8 bases, V lost 6 bases, and 0 bases had no gene match. CDR3 length equals 12 residues. This CDR3 is CASRTGGEKLFF. CDR3 nucleotide sequence: TGTGCCAGCAGGACAGGGGGCGAAAAACTGTTTTTT.

This clone was seen more than once but under ten times. J is TRBJ1-5 and V is TRBV28; weak D call: TRBD1 (5 bases). V was trimmed by 7 bases and J by 2 bases, leaving 9 bases between them. The CDR3 is 13 amino acids. Germline V CDR1 and CDR2: MDHEN, SYDVKM. The CDR3 spells CASKLGGNQPQHF. CDR3 nucleotide sequence: TGTGCCAGCAAATTGGGGGGCAATCAGCCCCAGCATTTT.

V gene TRBV7-9 combines with J gene TRBJ2-7; TRBD1 matches 8 bases. V was clipped by 5 bases and J by 0 bases; unmatched bases: 18. The germline V gene encodes CDR1 SEHNR and CDR2 FQNEAQ (reference sequence). This CDR3 has 19 amino acids. The CDR3 DNA follows: TGTGCCAGCAGCCTAGGAGGGACTCTCGGGGACAGGTTCTCCTACGAGCAGTACTTC. It is translated as CASSLGGTLGDRFSYEQYF.

This clone was counted a few times. This sequence joins TRBV29-1 and TRBJ1-1, with D uncertain. CDR3 length: 14 amino acids. Trimming pared 5 bases from V and 0 bases from J, leaving 13 bases between. Germline CDR1 and CDR2: SQVTM and ANQGSEA. The CDR3, as DNA: TGCAGCGTTTTTGACGGCTCGATGAACACTGAAGCTTTCTTT. As protein: CSVFDGSMNTEAFF.

The chain uses TRBV4-3 and TRBJ1-6; weak D call: TRBD1 (5 bases). V shed 0 bases and J shed 15 bases, with 9 bases lying between them. Germline V gene sequence: CDR1 LGHNA, CDR2 YSLEER. CDR3 length equals 12 residues. Here the CDR3 reads CASSQEGVFLHF. CDR3 DNA: TGCGCCAGCAGCCAAGAGGGGGTATTCCTCCACTTT.

The V call is TRBV4-1, the J call TRBJ2-1; D is unresolved. Germline CDR1 and CDR2: MGHRA and YSYEKL. The V gene lost 1 base and the J gene lost 5 bases, with 3 bases spanning the gap. The CDR3 covers 12 residues. Written as DNA, the CDR3 is TGCGCCAGCAGCCAAGTGAACAATGAGCAGTTCTTC. This translates into CASSQVNNEQFF.

The chain links TRBV5-1 to TRBJ2-5; 10 bases align to TRBD2. CDR3 length equals 15 residues. V trimming: 2 bases; J trimming: 5 bases; junction bases outside the gene matches: 6. Germline loops: CDR1 SGHRS, CDR2 YFSETQ. CDR3 in amino acids: CASSLLAGNRETQYF. For the CDR3, the DNA is TGCGCCAGCAGCTTACTAGCGGGGAATAGGGAGACCCAGTACTTC.

This clone was recorded a few times. The V and J genes are TRBV4-3 and TRBJ2-3; D remains ambiguous. From germline, CDR1 is LGHNA and CDR2 YSLEER. V lost 1 base and J lost 2, with 7 bases in between. This CDR3 is built from 14 residues. CDR3 amino acids: CASSQVSFTDTQYF. Written as DNA, the CDR3 is TGCGCCAGCAGCCAAGTATCGTTCACAGATACGCAGTATTTT.

This clone showed up just a few times. The CDR3 loop reads CSVERTQSNEQFF. The CDR3 region has the DNA TGCAGCGTTGAAAGGACCCAGTCCAATGAGCAGTTCTTC. The rearrangement uses TRBV29-1 and TRBJ2-1; D remains unclear. Trimming removed 2 bases from V and 6 bases from J, with 11 bases in between. Germline V gene sequence: CDR1 SQVTM, CDR2 ANQGSEA. The CDR3 totals 13 residues.

This CDR3 is CAWATGVHQPQHF. CDR3 bases: TGTGCCTGGGCAACAGGGGTACATCAGCCCCAGCATTTT. This rearrangement joins TRBV30 to TRBJ1-5; 7 bases align to TRBD1. The CDR3 spans 13 residues. Germline CDR1 and CDR2: GTSNPN and SVGIG (reference sequence). J lost 5 bases, V lost 5 bases, and 6 bases had no gene match.

The chain carries TRBV30 and TRBJ1-6; 7 nucleotides align to TRBD1. There are 13 residues in the CDR3. From germline, CDR1 is GTSNPN and CDR2 SVGIG (reference sequence). The junction had 2 bases not matched to a gene; V was cut back by 3 bases and J by 6 bases. The CDR3 reads CAWRGQINSPLHF. Written as DNA, the CDR3 is TGTGCCTGGAGGGGACAGATTAATTCACCCCTCCACTTT. The full variable domain, its missing parts supplied by reference TRBV30 and TRBJ1-6, is SQTIHQWPATLVQPVGSPLSLECTVEGTSNPNLYWYRQAAGRGLQLLFYSVGIGQISSEVPQNLSASRPQDRQFILSSKKLLLSDSGFYLCAWRGQINSPLHFGNGTRLTVT.

The chain links TRBV15 to TRBJ1-1, with 7 bases identical to TRBD1. Germline assignment: CDR1 LNHNV and CDR2 YYDKDF (reference sequence). CDR3 length: 12 residues. The trim removed 6 bases at V and 7 bases at J, leaving 5 bases unmatched. The CDR3 sequence: CATSARGHEAFF. In DNA form, the CDR3 reads TGTGCCACCAGTGCAAGGGGGCATGAAGCTTTCTTT.

CDR3 amino acids: CSVGIQGKQETQYF. Written as DNA, the CDR3 is TGCAGCGTTGGCATCCAGGGGAAGCAAGAGACCCAGTACTTC. The J gene is TRBJ2-5, the V gene TRBV29-1; D might be TRBD1 (6 bases). Trimming pared 4 bases from V and 2 bases from J, leaving 14 bases between. The CDR3 covers 14 residues. The germline CDR1 and CDR2 sequences are SQVTM and ANQGSEA.

The rearrangement links TRBV10-3 to TRBJ2-3; 10 bases align to TRBD1. This CDR3 has 16 residues. Losses at the gene ends were 6 bases for V and 2 bases for J; bases not matched to a gene: 8. Germline-derived CDR1 and CDR2 are ENHRY and SYGVKD. The chain's CDR3 is CAIREPGQGNTDTQYF. In DNA form, the CDR3 reads TGTGCCATCAGGGAACCGGGACAGGGGAACACAGATACGCAGTATTTT.

The genes are TRBV5-1 and TRBJ2-7, with 9 bases fitting TRBD1. Germline-derived CDR1 and CDR2 are SGHRS and YFSETQ. J was trimmed by 2 bases and V by 4 bases; bases with no gene match: 7. CDR3 length equals 15 residues. The chain's CDR3 is CASSPRTGATYEQYF. CDR3 in DNA: TGCGCCAGCAGCCCAAGGACAGGGGCGACCTACGAGCAGTACTTC.